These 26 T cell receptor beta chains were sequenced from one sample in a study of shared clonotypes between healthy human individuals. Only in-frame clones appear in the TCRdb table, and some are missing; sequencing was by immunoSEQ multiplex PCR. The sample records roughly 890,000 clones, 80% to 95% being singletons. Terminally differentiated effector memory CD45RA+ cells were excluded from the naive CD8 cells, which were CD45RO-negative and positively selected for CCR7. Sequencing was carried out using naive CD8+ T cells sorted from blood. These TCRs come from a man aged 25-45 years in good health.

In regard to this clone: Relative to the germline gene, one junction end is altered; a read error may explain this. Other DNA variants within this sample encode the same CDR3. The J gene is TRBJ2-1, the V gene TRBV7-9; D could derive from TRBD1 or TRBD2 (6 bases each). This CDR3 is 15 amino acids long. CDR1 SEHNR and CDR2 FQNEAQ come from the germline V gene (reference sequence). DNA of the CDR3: TGTGCCAGTAGCTACCCTCCGGGGGCTTACAATGAGCAGTTCTTC. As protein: CASSYPPGAYNEQFF.

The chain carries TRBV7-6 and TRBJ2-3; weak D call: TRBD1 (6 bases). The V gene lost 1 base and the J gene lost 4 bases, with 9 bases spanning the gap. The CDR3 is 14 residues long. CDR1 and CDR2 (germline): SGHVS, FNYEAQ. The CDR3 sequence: CASSLGWGPDTQYF. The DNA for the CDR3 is TGTGCCAGCAGCTTAGGGTGGGGGCCAGATACGCAGTATTTT. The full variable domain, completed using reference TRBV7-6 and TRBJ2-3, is GAGVSQSPRYKVTKRGQDVALRCDPISGHVSLYWYRQALGQGPEFLTYFNYEAQQDKSGLPNDRFSAERPEGSISTLTIQRTEQRDSAMYRCASSLGWGPDTQYFGPGTRLTVL.

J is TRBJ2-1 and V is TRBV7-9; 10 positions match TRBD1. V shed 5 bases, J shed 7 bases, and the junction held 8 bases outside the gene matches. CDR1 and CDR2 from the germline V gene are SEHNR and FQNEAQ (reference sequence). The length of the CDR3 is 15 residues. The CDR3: CASSPRGQGLNEQFF. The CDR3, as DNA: TGTGCCAGCAGCCCCCGGGGACAGGGGCTGAATGAGCAGTTCTTC.

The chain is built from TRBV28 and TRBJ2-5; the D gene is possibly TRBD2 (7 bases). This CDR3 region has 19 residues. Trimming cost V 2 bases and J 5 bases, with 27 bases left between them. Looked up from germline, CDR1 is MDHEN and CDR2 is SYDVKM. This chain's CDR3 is CASSLVSGGGQGMSETQYF. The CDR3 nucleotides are TGTGCCAGCAGTTTAGTCTCGGGGGGCGGGCAGGGGATGAGCGAGACCCAGTACTTC.

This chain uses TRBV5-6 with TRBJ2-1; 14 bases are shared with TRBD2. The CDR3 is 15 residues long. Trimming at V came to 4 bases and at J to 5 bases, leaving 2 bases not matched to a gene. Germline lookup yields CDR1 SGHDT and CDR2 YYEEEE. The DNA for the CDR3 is TGTGCCAGCAGCCCGGGACTAGCGGGAGACAATGAGCAGTTCTTC. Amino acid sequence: CASSPGLAGDNEQFF.

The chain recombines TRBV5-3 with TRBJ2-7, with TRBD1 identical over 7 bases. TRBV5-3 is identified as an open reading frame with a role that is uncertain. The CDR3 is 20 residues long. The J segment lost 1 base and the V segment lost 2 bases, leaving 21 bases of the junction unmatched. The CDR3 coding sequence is TGTGCCAGAAGCTTCCTTTTACCTTTCCCCTCAGGGGGAGAGTCCTACGAGCAGTACTTC. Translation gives CARSFLLPFPSGGESYEQYF.

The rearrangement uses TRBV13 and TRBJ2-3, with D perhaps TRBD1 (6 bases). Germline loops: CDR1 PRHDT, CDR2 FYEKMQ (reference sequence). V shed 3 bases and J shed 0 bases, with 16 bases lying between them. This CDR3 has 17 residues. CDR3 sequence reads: CASSFSTGLASTDTQYF. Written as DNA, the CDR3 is TGTGCCAGCAGCTTTTCGACAGGACTGGCTAGCACAGATACGCAGTATTTT.

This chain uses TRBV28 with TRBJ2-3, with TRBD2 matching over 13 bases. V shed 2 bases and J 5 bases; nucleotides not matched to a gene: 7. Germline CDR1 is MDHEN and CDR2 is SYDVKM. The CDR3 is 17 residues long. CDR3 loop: CASSLRTSGRGEDTQYF. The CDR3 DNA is TGTGCCAGCAGTTTACGGACTAGCGGGAGAGGGGAAGATACGCAGTATTTT.

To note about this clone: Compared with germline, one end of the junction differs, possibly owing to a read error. CDR3: CATGSGKGTDTQYF. The CDR3, as DNA: TGTGCCACCGGCAGCGGGAAAGGAACAGATACGCAGTATTTT. This chain connects TRBV15 to TRBJ2-3; 7 bases fit TRBD2. Germline V CDR1 and CDR2: LNHNV, YYDKDF (reference sequence). This CDR3 region has 14 residues.

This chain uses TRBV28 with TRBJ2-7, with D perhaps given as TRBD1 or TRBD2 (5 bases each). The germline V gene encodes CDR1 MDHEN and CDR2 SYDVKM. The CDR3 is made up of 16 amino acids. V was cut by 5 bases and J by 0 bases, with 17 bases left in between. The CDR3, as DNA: TGTGCCAGCAGTACAACTAGGTGGGGGAACTCCTACGAGCAGTACTTC. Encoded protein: CASSTTRWGNSYEQYF.

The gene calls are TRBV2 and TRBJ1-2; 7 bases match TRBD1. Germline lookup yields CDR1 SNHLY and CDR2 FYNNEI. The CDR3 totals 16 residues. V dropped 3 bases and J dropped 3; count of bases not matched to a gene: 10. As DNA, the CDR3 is TGTGCCAGCAGTGATTTGGGGACAGAGGTTGACTATGGCTACACCTTC. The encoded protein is CASSDLGTEVDYGYTF. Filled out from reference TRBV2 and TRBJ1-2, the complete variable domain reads EPEVTQTPSHQVTQMGQEVILRCVPISNHLYFYWYRQILGQKVEFLVSFYNNEISEKSEIFDDQFSVERPDGSNFTLKIRSTKLEDSAMYFCASSDLGTEVDYGYTFGSGTRLTVV.

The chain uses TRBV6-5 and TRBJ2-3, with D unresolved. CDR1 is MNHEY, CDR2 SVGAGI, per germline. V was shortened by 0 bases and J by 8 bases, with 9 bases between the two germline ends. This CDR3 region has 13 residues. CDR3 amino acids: CASSYSETGTQYF. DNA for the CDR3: TGTGCCAGCAGTTACTCCGAGACGGGTACGCAGTATTTT.

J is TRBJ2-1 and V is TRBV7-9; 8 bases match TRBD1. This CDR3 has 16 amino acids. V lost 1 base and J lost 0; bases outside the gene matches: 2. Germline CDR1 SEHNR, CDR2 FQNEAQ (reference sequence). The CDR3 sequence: CASSLGGQGSYNEQFF. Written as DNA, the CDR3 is TGTGCCAGCAGCTTAGGCGGACAGGGCTCCTACAATGAGCAGTTCTTC.

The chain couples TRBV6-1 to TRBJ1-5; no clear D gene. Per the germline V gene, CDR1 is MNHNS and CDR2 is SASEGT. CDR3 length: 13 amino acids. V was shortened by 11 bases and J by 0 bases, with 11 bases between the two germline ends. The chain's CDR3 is CAGGDGSNQPQHF. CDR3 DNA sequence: TGTGCCGGCGGAGACGGTAGCAATCAGCCCCAGCATTTT.

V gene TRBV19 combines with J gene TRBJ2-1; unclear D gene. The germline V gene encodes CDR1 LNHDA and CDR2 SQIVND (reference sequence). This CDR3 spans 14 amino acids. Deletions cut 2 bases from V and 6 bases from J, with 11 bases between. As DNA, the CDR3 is TGTGCCAGTAGTATATTTCCGTACGCCAATGAGCAGTTCTTC. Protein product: CASSIFPYANEQFF.

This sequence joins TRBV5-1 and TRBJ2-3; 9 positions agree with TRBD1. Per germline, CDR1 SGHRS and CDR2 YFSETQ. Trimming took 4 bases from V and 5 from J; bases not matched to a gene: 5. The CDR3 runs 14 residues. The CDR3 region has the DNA TGCGCCAGCAGCACGGGACAGGGTCTAGATACGCAGTATTTT. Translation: CASSTGQGLDTQYF.

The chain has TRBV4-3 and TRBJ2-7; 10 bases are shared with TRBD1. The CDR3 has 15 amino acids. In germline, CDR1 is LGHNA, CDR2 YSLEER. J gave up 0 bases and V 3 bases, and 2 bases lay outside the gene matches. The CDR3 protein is CASSQGQGTSYEQYF. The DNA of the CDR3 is TGCGCCAGCAGCCAGGGACAGGGGACCTCCTACGAGCAGTACTTC.

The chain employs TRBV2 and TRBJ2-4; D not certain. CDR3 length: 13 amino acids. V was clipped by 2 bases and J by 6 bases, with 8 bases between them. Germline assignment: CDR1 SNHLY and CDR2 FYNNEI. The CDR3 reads CASSEFARNIQYF. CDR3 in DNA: TGTGCCAGCAGTGAATTCGCACGAAACATTCAGTACTTC.

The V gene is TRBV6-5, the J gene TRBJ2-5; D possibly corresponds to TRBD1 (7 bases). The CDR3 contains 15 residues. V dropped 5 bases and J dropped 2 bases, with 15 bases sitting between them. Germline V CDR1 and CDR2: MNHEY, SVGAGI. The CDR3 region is CASSLMTGRQETQYF. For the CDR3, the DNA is TGTGCCAGCAGTCTAATGACAGGGAGGCAAGAGACCCAGTACTTC.

CDR3 region: CASSLLSFREGSHTDTQYF. CDR3 nucleotides: TGTGCCAGCAGTTTATTAAGCTTTCGGGAAGGGTCCCACACAGATACGCAGTATTTT. V usage is TRBV27 and J usage is TRBJ2-3; D might be TRBD2 (5 bases). This CDR3 has 19 residues. Germline CDR1 is MNHEY and CDR2 is SMNVEV (reference sequence). V dropped 1 base and J dropped 2 bases, with 22 bases sitting between them.

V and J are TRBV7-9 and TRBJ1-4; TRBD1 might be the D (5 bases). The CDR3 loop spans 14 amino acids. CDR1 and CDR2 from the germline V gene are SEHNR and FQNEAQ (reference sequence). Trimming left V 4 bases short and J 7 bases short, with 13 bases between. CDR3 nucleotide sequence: TGTGCCAGCAGCTACAGGCTCGTCGGTGAAAAACTGTTTTTT. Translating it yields CASSYRLVGEKLFF.

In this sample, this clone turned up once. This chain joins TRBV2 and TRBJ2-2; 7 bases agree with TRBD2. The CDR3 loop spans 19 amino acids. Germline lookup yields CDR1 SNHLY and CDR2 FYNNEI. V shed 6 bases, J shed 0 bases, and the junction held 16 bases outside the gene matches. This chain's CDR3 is CASSGLGLAAVANTGELFF. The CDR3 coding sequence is TGTGCCAGCAGCGGATTGGGGCTAGCGGCCGTGGCGAACACCGGGGAGCTGTTTTTT.

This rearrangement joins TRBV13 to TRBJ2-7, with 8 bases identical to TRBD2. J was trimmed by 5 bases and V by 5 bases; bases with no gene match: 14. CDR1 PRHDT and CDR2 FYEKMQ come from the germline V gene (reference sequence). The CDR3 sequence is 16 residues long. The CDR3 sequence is CASSPVSSGGPHEQYF. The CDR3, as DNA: TGTGCCAGCAGCCCCGTTTCGTCGGGAGGGCCCCACGAGCAGTACTTC. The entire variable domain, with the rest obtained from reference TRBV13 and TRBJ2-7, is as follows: AAGVIQSPRHLIKEKRETATLKCYPIPRHDTVYWYQQGPGQDPQFLISFYEKMQSDKGSIPDRFSAQQFSDYHSELNMSSLELGDSALYFCASSPVSSGGPHEQYFGPGTRLTVT.

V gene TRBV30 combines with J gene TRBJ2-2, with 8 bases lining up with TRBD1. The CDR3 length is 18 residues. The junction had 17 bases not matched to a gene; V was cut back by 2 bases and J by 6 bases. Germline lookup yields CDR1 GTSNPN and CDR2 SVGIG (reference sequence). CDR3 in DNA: TGTGCCTGGAGTCGATTCGGACAGGGCAAAGTGACGGCCGGGGAGCTGTTTTTT. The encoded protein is CAWSRFGQGKVTAGELFF.

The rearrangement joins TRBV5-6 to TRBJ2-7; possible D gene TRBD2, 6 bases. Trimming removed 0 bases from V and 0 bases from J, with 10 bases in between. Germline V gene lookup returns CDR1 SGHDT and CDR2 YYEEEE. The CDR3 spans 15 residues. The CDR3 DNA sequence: TGTGCCAGCAGCTTGGAGGGAGGACACTCCTACGAGCAGTACTTC. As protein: CASSLEGGHSYEQYF.

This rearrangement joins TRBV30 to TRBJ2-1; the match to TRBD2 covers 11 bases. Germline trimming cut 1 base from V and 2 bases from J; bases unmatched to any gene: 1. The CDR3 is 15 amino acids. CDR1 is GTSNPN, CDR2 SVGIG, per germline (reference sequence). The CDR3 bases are TGTGCCTGGAGTGAACTAGCGGGAGCCTACAATGAGCAGTTCTTC. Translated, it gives CAWSELAGAYNEQFF.